This T cell receptor (beta chain) was sequenced for a study of a mutant IDH1 vaccine in newly diagnosed glioma. As for the study in general: Of the patients given treatment, 62.5% were male and approximately 40% were female, and a mean age of around 44 years was recorded. Beforehand, treatment had been radiotherapy, temozolomide, or both; the majority received both.

Measured with immunoSEQ multiplex PCR; TCRdb has only the in-frame clones, and not every one. In the table there are about 69,000 clones, about 86% of which are singletons. The sample's time point: baseline, week 1 (first vaccination visit). As to treatment: pre-vaccination baseline after standard-of-care therapy. V dropped 4 bases and J dropped 7; count of bases not matched to a gene: 5. The CDR3 totals 14 residues. The V gene's germline CDR1 is SGHTS and CDR2 YDEGEE. This clone was seen only once. The antigen remains unidentified. Findings of the study overall: Apparently unrelated to pseudoprogression were changes in the top peripheral T cell clonotypes. A vaccine-induced immune response developed in roughly 93% of the patients.

Sequenced here: PBMCs, sampled from a glioma patient treated with radiotherapy, temozolomide or both. The rearrangement uses TRBV5-8 and TRBJ1-6; 7 nucleotides align to TRBD1. The sequence was collected from a man aged 30 to 45 with glioma. The CDR3 coding sequence is TGTGCCAGCAGCCGGGCCAGGGGGAATTCACCCCTCCACTTT. Protein sequence: CASSRARGNSPLHF.